This TCR beta chain was captured in a study of blood T cell repertoires in COVID-19. Across the whole study: Acute and convalescent COVID-19 specimens originated in the United States, Italy and Spain. Sources were T cells, B-cell-depleted T cells, or PBMCs; the material itself was cDNA or gDNA.

Germline V CDR1 and CDR2: LNHDA, SQIVND (reference sequence). The CDR3 extends over 16 amino acids. V was clipped by 4 bases and J by 2 bases; unmatched bases: 4. As originally analysed: Amplification of reference gene primers was used by the study to estimate nucleated cell counts. The repertoire was sequenced with immunoSEQ multiplex PCR; TCRdb's copy has only in-frame clones and lacks some. D and trimming come from the DNA, and the V and J calls and clone size come from that table. Of 48,000 or so clones listed, about nine tenths are singletons. The TCR sequence derives from a human donor in a cohort sampled during active COVID-19. Input material: peripheral blood. V is TRBV19 and J is TRBJ2-7; TRBD2 matches at 14 bases. CDR3 sequence reads: CASSRPGLAGAYEQYF. DNA of the CDR3: TGTGCCAGTAGTAGACCGGGACTAGCGGGGGCCTACGAGCAGTACTTC. Full variable domain (rest looked up from reference TRBV19 and TRBJ2-7): DGGITQSPKYLFRKEGQNVTLSCEQNLNHDAMYWYRQDPGQGLRLIYYSQIVNDFQKGDIAEGYSVSREKKESFPLTVTSAQKNPTAFYLCASSRPGLAGAYEQYFGPGTRLTVT.